This T cell receptor (beta chain) was identified during a study of neurological immune-mediated disorders. TCRdb ran MiXCR on the 5' RACE reads and lists one entry per CDR3 protein. The profile shows approximately 87,000 distinct CDR3 sequences, about 14% of them singletons. This clonotype was seen many times. The specimen was PBMCs. The receptor was isolated from a woman in her 50s in good health.

The CDR3 DNA reads TGTGCCAGCAGCTCTGGACTAGTTCCCTACGAGCAGTACTTC. Translated: CASSSGLVPYEQYF. J is TRBJ2-7 and V is TRBV7-6, with 7 bases identical to TRBD2. The CDR3 has 14 amino acids. Per germline, CDR1 SGHVS and CDR2 FNYEAQ. Trimming at V came to 4 bases and at J to 2 bases, leaving 5 bases not matched to a gene.